Listed here are 23 T cell receptor beta chains from one sample, sequenced in a study of response to subunit inactivated influenza vaccine. MiXCR, applied by TCRdb to the RT-PCR reads, yields one record per CDR3 protein. The sample yields 250,000 to 350,000 distinct CDR3 sequences, roughly 22% seen once. The source was PBMCs from blood, collected about 19 months after vaccination. These receptors came from a man aged 50 to 69 who received an inactivated influenza vaccine.

The chain has TRBV29-1 and TRBJ2-7; no reliable D call. The CDR3 consists of 13 residues. Trimming removed 4 bases from V and 6 bases from J, with 16 bases in between. Germline-derived CDR1 and CDR2 are SQVTM and ANQGSEA. Here the CDR3 DNA reads TGCAGCGTTGTTTATTTTGAGAAGCGCGAGCAGTACTTC. Residues: CSVVYFEKREQYF.

This clonotype was counted between two and nine times. The chain couples TRBV5-5 to TRBJ1-1; 8 bases agree with TRBD1. From germline, CDR1 is SGHKS and CDR2 YYEKEE (reference sequence). This CDR3 has 16 residues. J gave up 0 bases and V 4 bases, and 8 bases lay outside the gene matches. The CDR3 region is CASSDGTGLMNTEAFF. CDR3 sequence (DNA): TGTGCCAGCAGCGACGGGACAGGCCTCATGAACACTGAAGCTTTCTTT.

The sample holds a few counts of this clonotype. The rearrangement links TRBV5-1 to TRBJ1-2; 7 positions agree with TRBD1. The CDR3 consists of 12 residues. Germline CDR1 and CDR2: SGHRS and YFSETQ. V trimming: 4 bases; J trimming: 8 bases; junction bases outside the gene matches: 5. The CDR3 bases are TGCGCCAGCAGCGAGGGGGCGGGAGGCTACACCTTC. It translates to CASSEGAGGYTF.

J is TRBJ2-7 and V is TRBV24-1, with D perhaps assigned TRBD1 or TRBD2 (5 bases each). Trimming shortened V by 9 bases and J by 2 bases, and 13 bases separated the two germline ends. The CDR3 length is 13 residues. CDR1 and CDR2 from the germline V gene are KGHDR and SFDVKD. CDR3 sequence reads: CATGTDTTYEQYF. The CDR3 DNA follows: TGTGCCACCGGGACGGACACAACCTACGAGCAGTACTTC.

This chain joins TRBV10-3 and TRBJ2-7; 7 bases agree with TRBD1. The ends lost 6 bases at V and 5 bases at J; junction bases unmatched: 7. The length of the CDR3 is 13 residues. The germline V gene encodes CDR1 ENHRY and CDR2 SYGVKD. CDR3 protein: CAIRAGGKNEQYF. The CDR3 DNA reads TGTGCCATCAGAGCAGGGGGTAAGAACGAGCAGTACTTC.

There are a few counts of this clonotype. The rearrangement links TRBV6-2 or TRBV6-3 to TRBJ1-3; TRBD1 is a possible D gene (5 bases). V gave up 6 bases and J gave up 2 bases, with 11 bases separating them. The CDR3 length is 14 residues. Germline V gene data show CDR1 as MNHEY and CDR2 as SVGEGT. The chain's CDR3 is CASSITGAGNTIYF. Here the CDR3 DNA reads TGTGCCAGCAGCATAACAGGAGCTGGAAACACCATATATTTT.

This clonotype is a singleton in its sample. Sequence at one end of the junction differs from germline and may be a read error. V gene TRBV20-1 combines with J gene TRBJ2-3, with D unresolved. CDR1 is DFQATT and CDR2 is SNEGSKA in the germline V gene (reference sequence). This CDR3 contains 14 residues. The CDR3 is CSARGTGSTDMQYF. CDR3 in DNA: TGCAGTGCTAGAGGTACCGGTAGCACAGATATGCAGTATTTT.

The gene calls are TRBV28 and TRBJ1-5; D perhaps matches TRBD1 (5 bases). The V and J ends lost 4 bases and 1 base respectively, with 8 bases between them. Germline values: CDR1 MDHEN, CDR2 SYDVKM. This CDR3 region has 14 residues. CDR3 nucleotide sequence: TGTGCCAGCAGTTGGCAGGGAAGCAATCAGCCCCAGCATTTT. Translated: CASSWQGSNQPQHF.

This clonotype has just a few counts. The chain recombines TRBV24-1 with TRBJ1-1; D may be TRBD1 (5 bases). V was pared by 3 bases and J by 7 bases, with 14 bases between. Germline CDR1 and CDR2: KGHDR and SFDVKD. This CDR3 has 14 residues. The CDR3 DNA reads as TGTGCCACCAGTGATCACCGGGCGGACATTGAAGCTTTCTTT. It translates to CATSDHRADIEAFF.

This clonotype was detected a few times. This sequence joins TRBV6-2 or TRBV6-3 and TRBJ1-1; D not certain. The CDR3 sequence is 13 residues long. Between the trimmed V and J ends, which lost 5 bases and 8 bases, there was a span of 15 bases. Germline CDR1 is MNHEY and CDR2 is SVGEGT. The CDR3 spells CASSEPDGSEAFF. CDR3 bases: TGTGCCAGCAGTGAGCCGGACGGGTCCGAAGCTTTCTTT.

V is TRBV5-5 and J is TRBJ2-1, with D perhaps TRBD2 (6 bases). The CDR3 spans 13 residues. Germline V gene data show CDR1 as SGHKS and CDR2 as YYEKEE (reference sequence). The ends were cut back, 1 base at V and 8 bases at J, with 10 bases in the middle. Here the CDR3 reads CASSLLGDYEQFF. The CDR3 DNA is TGTGCCAGCAGCTTGTTGGGGGACTATGAGCAGTTCTTC.

Many counts were recorded for this clonotype. The rearrangement links TRBV5-6 to TRBJ1-6, with D possibly TRBD1 on 5 matching bases. CDR3 length: 15 residues. Germline V gene sequence: CDR1 SGHDT, CDR2 YYEEEE. V dropped 0 bases and J dropped 8 bases, with 12 bases sitting between them. In DNA, the CDR3 is TGTGCCAGCAGCTTGGCCGTTTCCAGGGATTCACCCCTCCACTTT. It encodes CASSLAVSRDSPLHF.

Only a few counts were recorded for this clonotype. The J gene is TRBJ1-2, the V gene TRBV5-6; 10 nucleotides agree with TRBD1. V was clipped by 5 bases and J by 7 bases; unmatched bases: 2. Germline CDR1 reads SGHDT; CDR2 reads YYEEEE. This CDR3 region has 12 residues. This chain's CDR3 is CASRTGGGGYTF. In nucleotides, the CDR3 is TGTGCCAGCAGGACAGGGGGCGGTGGCTACACCTTC.

On this clonotype: A junction end diverges from the germline sequence, so it may reflect a read error. The rearrangement joins TRBV20-1 to TRBJ2-1, with D tentatively TRBD1 (5 bases). CDR3 size: 14 residues. Germline assignment: CDR1 DFQATT and CDR2 SNEGSKA (reference sequence). The CDR3 loop reads CSASRGGSNNEQFF. The DNA of the CDR3 is TGCAGTGCTTCTAGGGGCGGCTCCAACAATGAGCAGTTCTTC.

Here the CDR3 reads CASSLGLAGGLAYNEQFF. The CDR3 DNA follows: TGTGCCAGCAGCTTAGGGCTAGCGGGGGGCCTTGCCTACAATGAGCAGTTCTTC. This chain uses TRBV7-8 with TRBJ2-1; 11 nucleotides match TRBD2. Germline trimming cut 1 base from V and 2 bases from J; bases unmatched to any gene: 7. The length of the CDR3 is 18 residues. Germline CDR1 is SGHVS and CDR2 is FQNEAQ.

This clonotype occurred a few times. J is TRBJ2-1 and V is TRBV20-1, with D tentatively TRBD2 (6 bases). This CDR3 has 12 residues. V lost 3 bases and J lost 8, with 11 bases in between. Looked up from germline, CDR1 is DFQATT and CDR2 is SNEGSKA (reference sequence). This CDR3 reads CSARASGHEQFF. For the CDR3, the DNA is TGCAGTGCTAGGGCAAGCGGGCATGAGCAGTTCTTC.

This clonotype was found a few times. The rearrangement uses TRBV24-1 and TRBJ2-5; 11 bases align to TRBD1. The CDR3 sequence is 16 residues long. Per germline, CDR1 KGHDR and CDR2 SFDVKD. V shed 4 bases and J 5 bases; nucleotides not matched to a gene: 8. CDR3 nucleotides: TGTGCCACCAGTGAGTCGGGACAGGGGGTTTATGAGACCCAGTACTTC. Translating it yields CATSESGQGVYETQYF.

The gene calls are TRBV20-1 and TRBJ2-1; 9 bases are a match to TRBD2. The CDR3 has 18 residues. Germline V gene lookup returns CDR1 DFQATT and CDR2 SNEGSKA (reference sequence). V was pared by 5 bases and J by 4 bases, with 18 bases of the junction left unmatched. CDR3 amino acids: CSAPLPGTSSQGYNEQFF. The CDR3 bases are TGCAGTGCTCCTCTACCCGGGACTAGCTCCCAGGGGTACAATGAGCAGTTCTTC.

The table lists this clonotype with a few counts. The CDR3 DNA reads TGTGCCAGCAGCCACGGACAGGGTAATGAGCAGTTCTTC. Translated: CASSHGQGNEQFF. The genes are TRBV6-2 or TRBV6-3 and TRBJ2-1; 8 positions agree with TRBD1. CDR1 and CDR2 (germline): MNHEY, SVGEGT. This CDR3 region has 13 residues. The ends lost 6 bases at V and 7 bases at J; junction bases unmatched: 5.

The table lists this clonotype with many counts. The J gene is TRBJ2-1, the V gene TRBV7-2, with D perhaps matching TRBD1 (5 bases). V was trimmed by 5 bases and J by 7 bases, leaving 15 bases between them. Germline assignment: CDR1 SGHTA and CDR2 FQGNSA. The CDR3 length is 14 residues. CDR3 region: CASSLGRVGNEQFF. The CDR3, as DNA: TGTGCCAGCAGCCTGGGGCGAGTGGGAAATGAGCAGTTCTTC.

In this sample, this clonotype turned up a few times. The chain has TRBV4-3 and TRBJ1-6, with D possibly matching TRBD1 (5 bases). Between the trimmed V and J ends, which lost 1 base and 9 bases, there was a span of 13 bases. The CDR3 length is 15 residues. Germline CDR1 and CDR2: LGHNA and YSLEER. CDR3 DNA: TGCGCCAGCAGCCAAGGTGCCGGGGGAGCTTCACCCCTCCACTTT. As protein: CASSQGAGGASPLHF.

This sequence joins TRBV28 and TRBJ2-3; 8 bases map to TRBD1. This CDR3 has 16 residues. The junction had 10 bases not matched to a gene; V was cut back by 4 bases and J by 4 bases. Germline loops: CDR1 MDHEN, CDR2 SYDVKM. The CDR3 DNA is TGTGCCAGCAGTTCTTCCCCAGGGGGCGGCCCAGATACGCAGTATTTT. This gives the protein CASSSSPGGGPDTQYF.

The chain carries TRBV6-1 and TRBJ2-1; D not certain. Looked up from germline, CDR1 is MNHNS and CDR2 is SASEGT. The CDR3 consists of 15 residues. Trimming stripped 6 bases from V and 7 bases from J, with 19 bases between. The CDR3 region has the DNA TGTGCCAGCAGGGAACACCTAAGAGGATGGAATGAGCAGTTCTTC. The encoded protein is CASREHLRGWNEQFF.